Listed below are T cell receptor beta chains from one sample, sequenced in a study of blood T cell repertoires in COVID-19. Profiled with immunoSEQ multiplex PCR; TCRdb holds only in-frame clones, not every one. The sample comprises around 220,000 clones, 75% to 90% of which are singletons, and 4% to 5.5% rests with the top ten. Sequencing was performed on peripheral blood. Receptor source: a human donor in a cohort sampled during active COVID-19. Both conserved end residues are part of each CDR3. D genes are given only for firm matches. Rows give clone size only sometimes, using once, few, many, or a class for an expanded clone.

V gene: TRBV4-2
D gene: TRBD2
J gene: TRBJ2-7
clone size: NA
CDR3 protein: CASSQALTGASGAYEQYF
CDR3 DNA: TGTGCCAGCAGCCAAGCTCTCACGGGAGCTAGCGGCGCCTACGAGCAGTACTTC

V gene: TRBV21-1
D gene: NA
J gene: TRBJ2-7
clone size: NA
CDR3 protein: CASSPTTKEHSYEQYF
CDR3 DNA: TGTGCCAGCAGCCCAACAACTAAGGAGCACTCCTACGAGCAGTACTTC

V gene: TRBV10-3
D gene: NA
J gene: TRBJ1-1
clone size: NA
CDR3 protein: CAIRNRAATEAFF
CDR3 DNA: TGTGCCATCAGGAACAGGGCAGCCACTGAAGCTTTCTTT

V gene: TRBV9
D gene: TRBD1
J gene: TRBJ2-7
clone size: NA
CDR3 protein: CASSVGGTGGTYEQYF
CDR3 DNA: TGTGCCAGCAGCGTAGGGGGGACAGGGGGCACCTACGAGCAGTACTTC

V gene: TRBV27
D gene: TRBD1
J gene: TRBJ1-6
clone size: NA
CDR3 protein: CASSTNTLGTGQLHF
CDR3 DNA: TGTGCCAGCAGTACCAACACCCTCGGGACAGGCCAGCTCCACTTT

V gene: TRBV7-3
D gene: NA
J gene: TRBJ2-6
clone size: NA
CDR3 protein: CASSSPDRIGANVLTF
CDR3 DNA: TGTGCCAGCAGCTCCCCAGACAGAATCGGGGCCAACGTCCTGACTTTC

V gene: TRBV7-3
D gene: NA
J gene: TRBJ2-1
clone size: NA
CDR3 protein: CASSLGVGAYNEQFF
CDR3 DNA: TGTGCCAGCAGCTTAGGGGTCGGGGCCTACAATGAGCAGTTCTTC

V gene: TRBV5-4
D gene: TRBD2
J gene: TRBJ2-2
clone size: few
CDR3 protein: CASSPASGSVGELFF
CDR3 DNA: TGTGCCAGCAGCCCCGCTAGCGGGAGTGTCGGGGAGCTGTTTTTT

V gene: TRBV7-9
D gene: TRBD1
J gene: TRBJ1-1
clone size: NA
CDR3 protein: CASSPWRTGEAFF
CDR3 DNA: TGTGCCAGCAGCCCTTGGAGGACAGGGGAAGCTTTCTTT

V gene: TRBV29-1
D gene: TRBD1
J gene: TRBJ2-2
clone size: NA
CDR3 protein: CSVDRGYTGELFF
CDR3 DNA: TGCAGCGTTGACAGGGGGTACACCGGGGAGCTGTTTTTT

V gene: TRBV10-3
D gene: TRBD1
J gene: TRBJ2-7
clone size: NA
CDR3 protein: CATTGDPLSYEQYF
CDR3 DNA: TGTGCCACGACAGGGGATCCCTTATCCTACGAGCAGTACTTC

V gene: TRBV18
D gene: TRBD1
J gene: TRBJ1-1
clone size: NA
CDR3 protein: CASSPLGQGDTEAFF
CDR3 DNA: TGTGCCAGCTCACCTCTTGGGCAGGGGGACACTGAAGCTTTCTTT

V gene: TRBV9
D gene: TRBD2
J gene: TRBJ2-1
clone size: NA
CDR3 protein: CASSVRRESGNEQFF
CDR3 DNA: TGTGCCAGCAGCGTGAGGCGGGAGTCTGGAAATGAGCAGTTCTTC

V gene: TRBV18
D gene: TRBD1
J gene: TRBJ1-1
clone size: NA
CDR3 protein: CASSPQGALNTEAFF
CDR3 DNA: TGTGCCAGCTCCCCACAGGGGGCTTTGAACACTGAAGCTTTCTTT

V gene: TRBV24-1
D gene: TRBD2
J gene: TRBJ2-7
clone size: NA
CDR3 protein: CATSESRTSGSGQYF
CDR3 DNA: TGTGCCACCAGTGAGTCCCGGACTAGCGGCTCCGGGCAGTACTTC

V gene: TRBV30
D gene: NA
J gene: TRBJ1-3
clone size: NA
CDR3 protein: CAWSASNSGNTIYF
CDR3 DNA: TGTGCCTGGAGTGCCAGTAACTCTGGAAACACCATATATTTT

V gene: TRBV11-2
D gene: NA
J gene: TRBJ1-2
clone size: NA
CDR3 protein: CASSLLSRGYGYTF
CDR3 DNA: TGTGCCAGCAGCTTATTAAGCCGGGGCTATGGCTACACCTTC

V gene: TRBV7-6
D gene: NA
J gene: TRBJ1-5
clone size: NA
CDR3 protein: CASSLGGGHQPQHF
CDR3 DNA: TGTGCCAGCAGCTTAGGCGGGGGCCATCAGCCCCAGCATTTT

V gene: TRBV6-2/TRBV6-3
D gene: NA
J gene: TRBJ2-7
clone size: NA
CDR3 protein: CASSYSSGLPLEQYF
CDR3 DNA: TGTGCCAGCAGTTACTCCTCTGGACTACCTCTCGAGCAGTACTTC

V gene: TRBV9
D gene: NA
J gene: TRBJ2-2
clone size: NA
CDR3 protein: CASSVTSYDGELFF
CDR3 DNA: TGTGCCAGCAGCGTCACTAGCTATGACGGGGAGCTGTTTTTT

V gene: TRBV7-9
D gene: TRBD1
J gene: TRBJ1-2
clone size: NA
CDR3 protein: CASSLTAPGTGRAGYTF
CDR3 DNA: TGTGCCAGCAGCCTGACAGCTCCCGGGACAGGGAGGGCTGGCTACACCTTC

V gene: TRBV18
D gene: NA
J gene: TRBJ2-1
clone size: NA
CDR3 protein: CASSRISGLGGNEQFF
CDR3 DNA: TGTGCCAGCTCTCGCATTAGCGGCCTGGGGGGCAATGAGCAGTTCTTC

V gene: TRBV19
D gene: NA
J gene: TRBJ1-1
clone size: NA
CDR3 protein: CASSISGPNTEAFF
CDR3 DNA: TGTGCCAGTAGTATCAGCGGACCGAACACTGAAGCTTTCTTT

V gene: TRBV7-3
D gene: NA
J gene: TRBJ2-6
clone size: NA
CDR3 protein: CASSEADSGANVLTF
CDR3 DNA: TGTGCCAGCAGCGAGGCGGACTCTGGGGCCAACGTCCTGACTTTC

V gene: TRBV7-2
D gene: NA
J gene: TRBJ2-7
clone size: NA
CDR3 protein: CASSLATGLYEQYF
CDR3 DNA: TGTGCCAGCAGCTTAGCAACCGGGTTGTACGAGCAGTACTTC

V gene: TRBV10-1
D gene: NA
J gene: TRBJ2-2
clone size: NA
CDR3 protein: CANIQGRETGELFF
CDR3 DNA: TGCGCCAATATACAGGGAAGAGAAACCGGGGAGCTGTTTTTT

V gene: TRBV7-6
D gene: NA
J gene: TRBJ1-2
clone size: once
CDR3 protein: CASSPSGGLKGYTF
CDR3 DNA: TGTGCCAGCAGCCCGTCCGGGGGGCTGAAAGGCTACACCTTC

V gene: TRBV3-1/TRBV3-2
D gene: NA
J gene: TRBJ2-1
clone size: NA
CDR3 protein: CASSPQGNEQFF
CDR3 DNA: TGTGCCAGCAGCCCGCAGGGGAATGAGCAGTTCTTC

V gene: TRBV19
D gene: TRBD1
J gene: TRBJ1-2
clone size: NA
CDR3 protein: CASTLGQGGNGYTF
CDR3 DNA: TGTGCCAGTACCCTGGGACAGGGAGGCAATGGCTACACCTTC

V gene: TRBV28
D gene: TRBD1
J gene: TRBJ1-4
clone size: NA
CDR3 protein: CASCGVWDSNEKLFF
CDR3 DNA: TGTGCCAGCTGTGGCGTATGGGACAGTAATGAAAAACTGTTTTTT

V gene: TRBV7-2
D gene: TRBD2
J gene: TRBJ2-1
clone size: NA
CDR3 protein: CASSPYGLAGVSEQFF
CDR3 DNA: TGTGCCAGCAGCCCATATGGACTAGCGGGAGTTAGTGAGCAGTTCTTC

V gene: TRBV10-3
D gene: TRBD1
J gene: TRBJ2-5
clone size: NA
CDR3 protein: CAIRGQGAGRETQYF
CDR3 DNA: TGTGCCATCAGGGGACAGGGGGCTGGTAGGGAGACCCAGTACTTC

V gene: TRBV27
D gene: NA
J gene: TRBJ1-1
clone size: once
CDR3 protein: CASSLSGGGNAFF
CDR3 DNA: TGTGCCAGCAGTTTATCTGGGGGGGGGAACGCTTTCTTT

V gene: TRBV19
D gene: TRBD1
J gene: TRBJ1-2
clone size: NA
CDR3 protein: CASSASFTGQANYGYTF
CDR3 DNA: TGTGCCAGTAGCGCCTCTTTCACGGGACAGGCGAACTATGGCTACACCTTC

V gene: TRBV29-1
D gene: NA
J gene: TRBJ1-2
clone size: NA
CDR3 protein: CSVETVRQYGYTF
CDR3 DNA: TGCAGCGTTGAAACAGTTCGACAGTATGGCTACACCTTC

V gene: TRBV9
D gene: TRBD2
J gene: TRBJ2-7
clone size: few
CDR3 protein: CASSALAGQSYEQYF
CDR3 DNA: TGTGCCAGCAGCGCACTAGCGGGCCAGTCCTACGAGCAGTACTTC

V gene: TRBV11-2
D gene: NA
J gene: TRBJ1-2
clone size: NA
CDR3 protein: CASSLDSRTNPNYGYTF
CDR3 DNA: TGTGCCAGCAGCTTAGACTCCCGGACAAATCCTAACTATGGCTACACCTTC

V gene: TRBV28
D gene: TRBD2
J gene: TRBJ2-7
clone size: NA
CDR3 protein: CASSFAGRADHEQYF
CDR3 DNA: TGTGCCAGCAGTTTTGCGGGGAGGGCCGATCACGAGCAGTACTTC

V gene: TRBV7-9
D gene: NA
J gene: TRBJ1-2
clone size: NA
CDR3 protein: CASSEARVTRNGYTF
CDR3 DNA: TGTGCCAGCAGCGAGGCCAGGGTGACGAGAAATGGCTACACCTTC

V gene: TRBV9
D gene: TRBD1
J gene: TRBJ1-5
clone size: NA
CDR3 protein: CASSVGQGNNQPQHF
CDR3 DNA: TGTGCCAGCAGCGTTGGACAGGGCAACAATCAGCCCCAGCATTTT

V gene: TRBV12-3/TRBV12-4
D gene: TRBD1
J gene: TRBJ2-7
clone size: NA
CDR3 protein: CASSFGTGVGQYF
CDR3 DNA: TGTGCCAGCAGTTTTGGGACAGGGGTCGGGCAGTACTTC

V gene: TRBV6-5
D gene: NA
J gene: TRBJ1-1
clone size: NA
CDR3 protein: CASNPGRSVNTEAFF
CDR3 DNA: TGTGCCAGCAACCCGGGGAGGTCAGTGAACACTGAAGCTTTCTTT

V gene: TRBV6-2/TRBV6-3
D gene: NA
J gene: TRBJ2-1
clone size: once
CDR3 protein: CASSYSLITGDSYNEQFF
CDR3 DNA: TGTGCCAGCAGTTACTCCCTCATAACGGGAGACTCCTACAATGAGCAGTTCTTC

V gene: TRBV7-9
D gene: TRBD2
J gene: TRBJ2-7
clone size: few
CDR3 protein: CASSLVTSGGSYEQYF
CDR3 DNA: TGTGCCAGCAGCTTAGTGACTAGCGGGGGCTCCTACGAGCAGTACTTC

V gene: TRBV6-2/TRBV6-3
D gene: TRBD2
J gene: TRBJ2-4
clone size: NA
CDR3 protein: CASSYYGGGTSGSLTKNIQYF
CDR3 DNA: TGTGCCAGCAGTTACTACGGAGGAGGGACTAGCGGGAGTTTGACCAAAAACATTCAGTACTTC